What follows are 23 T cell receptor beta chains derived from one specimen sequenced in a study of cytomegalovirus exposure and HLA in healthy donors. In the PCR, 60 Vbeta and 13 Jbeta primers were used. Sequencing was performed with immunoSEQ multiplex PCR; in TCRdb, only in-frame clones are kept and a portion is missing. Reported are some 83,000 clones; the ten largest clones contain 1% to 1.4%. The specimen was PBMCs. The receptors here all came from a woman in her twenties or thirties in good health and CMV-seronegative.

The chain combines TRBV2 with TRBJ2-7; D gene unclear. Trimming stripped 5 bases from V and 7 bases from J, with 12 bases between. The CDR3 consists of 12 residues. CDR1 SNHLY and CDR2 FYNNEI come from the germline V gene. CDR3 sequence (DNA): TGTGCCAGCAGTTACGGTGCCATGGAGCAGTACTTC. It translates to CASSYGAMEQYF.

The CDR3 loop reads CASRKSGSKQETQYF. The CDR3 coding sequence is TGCGCCAGCAGAAAGAGCGGGAGTAAGCAAGAGACCCAGTACTTC. This chain links TRBV5-1 with TRBJ2-5; 8 bases map to TRBD2. Per germline, CDR1 SGHRS and CDR2 YFSETQ. Trimming cost V 5 bases and J 2 bases; bases outside gene matches: 8. The CDR3 is made up of 15 amino acids.

The chain joins TRBV18 to TRBJ1-4, with a weak D call TRBD1 (6 bases). The CDR3 has 14 amino acids. V was clipped by 4 bases and J by 4 bases, with 10 bases between them. Germline V lookup: CDR1 KGHSH, CDR2 LQKENI. Here the CDR3 reads CASSLQGNNEKLFF. The CDR3 nucleotides read TGTGCCAGCTCACTACAGGGCAATAATGAAAAACTGTTTTTT.

The rearrangement uses TRBV30 and TRBJ1-2; TRBD1 matches at 10 bases. J lost 3 bases, V lost 4 bases, and 5 bases had no gene match. The CDR3 has 14 amino acids. Germline-derived CDR1 and CDR2 are GTSNPN and SVGIG (reference sequence). The DNA of the CDR3 is TGTGCCTGGATCGGGACAGGGGTTTACTATGGCTACACCTTC. This translates into CAWIGTGVYYGYTF.

CDR3 in DNA: TGTGCCAGCAGCTCCCGGGACAGGGGGGCCTACGAGCAGTACTTC. Protein product: CASSSRDRGAYEQYF. The rearrangement joins TRBV11-2 to TRBJ2-7, with TRBD1 matching 11 bases. Germline lookup yields CDR1 SGHAT and CDR2 FQNNGV. V gave up 4 bases and J gave up 2 bases; unmatched junction bases: 4. CDR3 length equals 15 residues.

V and J are TRBV7-2 and TRBJ1-1; 7 bases agree with TRBD1. The CDR3 runs to 17 residues. Germline lookup yields CDR1 SGHTA and CDR2 FQGNSA. Trimming removed 4 bases from V and 0 bases from J; junction bases left unmatched: 11. The CDR3 DNA reads as TGTGCCAGCAGCTCGCCTCAGGGGGAAAGGGTGAACACTGAAGCTTTCTTT. Its protein is CASSSPQGERVNTEAFF.

This chain links TRBV7-9 with TRBJ2-1, with D possibly being TRBD1 (5 bases). V was trimmed by 5 bases and J by 4 bases, leaving 9 bases between them. The CDR3 loop spans 13 amino acids. Germline lookup yields CDR1 SEHNR and CDR2 FQNEAQ (reference sequence). For the CDR3, the DNA is TGTGCCAGCAGCGCGACAGTTTACAATGAGCAGTTCTTC. The encoded protein is CASSATVYNEQFF.

J is TRBJ1-2 and V is TRBV4-1; D unclear. Germline CDR1 is MGHRA and CDR2 is YSYEKL. The CDR3 consists of 14 residues. The V gene lost 1 base and the J gene lost 1 base, with 7 bases spanning the gap. CDR3 in amino acids: CASSQVELNYGYTF. For the CDR3, the DNA is TGCGCCAGCAGCCAAGTAGAGCTTAACTATGGCTACACCTTC.

This chain connects TRBV5-1 to TRBJ1-5, with D unclear. The V end lost 1 base, the J end lost 0 bases, and 8 bases lay between the germline ends. Germline values: CDR1 SGHRS, CDR2 YFSETQ. The CDR3 totals 15 residues. The CDR3 coding sequence is TGCGCCAGCAGCTTGAGCCCTGATAGCAATCAGCCCCAGCATTTT. Translated: CASSLSPDSNQPQHF.

The chain combines TRBV18 with TRBJ1-1; possibly TRBD1 for D (5 bases). The CDR3 is 15 amino acids. The ends were cut back, 3 bases at V and 1 base at J, with 12 bases in the middle. Germline CDR1 KGHSH, CDR2 LQKENI. This CDR3 reads CASSPRQNSNTEAFF. In DNA, the CDR3 is TGTGCCAGCTCACCTAGACAGAACTCGAACACTGAAGCTTTCTTT.

The V gene is TRBV7-8, the J gene TRBJ2-2; D perhaps matches TRBD2 (5 bases). From germline, CDR1 is SGHVS and CDR2 FQNEAQ. The CDR3 runs 17 residues. Trimming cost V 2 bases and J 2 bases, with 15 bases left between them. In nucleotides, the CDR3 is TGTGCCAGCAGCTTACTTGTGGCCGAGGGAAACACCGGGGAGCTGTTTTTT. Amino acids: CASSLLVAEGNTGELFF.

The rearrangement uses TRBV10-3 and TRBJ1-2; 7 bases map to TRBD1. The CDR3 is 15 residues long. V trimming: 3 bases; J trimming: 2 bases; junction bases outside the gene matches: 6. CDR1 is ENHRY and CDR2 is SYGVKD in the germline V gene. DNA of the CDR3: TGTGCCATCAGTGATTCCGGGACAGAGAACTATGGCTACACCTTC. Translating it yields CAISDSGTENYGYTF.

This chain's CDR3 is CAWSAASDTEAFF. DNA for the CDR3: TGTGCCTGGAGTGCTGCCTCGGACACTGAAGCTTTCTTT. J is TRBJ1-1 and V is TRBV30; D unresolved. The CDR3 totals 13 residues. Trimming removed 1 base from V and 3 bases from J, with 9 bases in between. The V gene's germline CDR1 is GTSNPN and CDR2 SVGIG (reference sequence).

The rearrangement joins TRBV5-6 to TRBJ2-2; D might be TRBD2 (7 bases). The germline CDR1 and CDR2 sequences are SGHDT and YYEEEE. This CDR3 is built from 17 residues. Trimming removed 0 bases at V and 4 bases at J, with 16 bases between. Here the CDR3 DNA reads TGTGCCAGCAGCTTGGTTGCGGGGGCAACAGTCACCGGGGAGCTGTTTTTT. Protein: CASSLVAGATVTGELFF.

V gene TRBV13 combines with J gene TRBJ2-5, with TRBD2 identical over 12 bases. The CDR3 is 16 residues long. J was trimmed by 7 bases and V by 5 bases; bases with no gene match: 11. Germline V gene data show CDR1 as PRHDT and CDR2 as FYEKMQ (reference sequence). CDR3: CASSTGLAGSQGTQYF. DNA of the CDR3: TGTGCCAGCAGCACCGGACTAGCGGGGTCGCAGGGGACCCAGTACTTC.

This chain uses TRBV18 with TRBJ1-5; possibly TRBD1 for D (6 bases). This CDR3 has 13 residues. CDR1 KGHSH and CDR2 LQKENI come from the germline V gene. The germline V and J ends were trimmed by 3 bases and 4 bases, with 7 bases remaining between them. The CDR3 nucleotides are TGTGCCAGCTCACCGGACAGTAATCAGCCCCAGCATTTT. Amino acids: CASSPDSNQPQHF.

This chain links TRBV1 with TRBJ2-5; the table's D call TRBD1 went unverified against the DNA. TRBV1 corresponds to a pseudogene. The CDR3 covers 13 residues. The CDR3 coding sequence is TGCACCAGCAGCCAGGGGCCGCAAGAGACCCAGTACTTC. Translated: CTSSQGPQETQYF.

The chain recombines TRBV29-1 with TRBJ1-1; D possibly corresponds to TRBD1 (5 bases). V lost 6 bases and J lost 2, with 13 bases in between. Germline-derived CDR1 and CDR2 are SQVTM and ANQGSEA. CDR3 length: 13 amino acids. The DNA of the CDR3 is TGCAGCGTCCCGGGGGGAGCTAACACTGAAGCTTTCTTT. This codes for CSVPGGANTEAFF.

The chain carries TRBV27 and TRBJ1-6, with D maybe TRBD1 (6 bases). CDR3 length equals 15 residues. Germline lookup yields CDR1 MNHEY and CDR2 SMNVEV (reference sequence). V was cut by 5 bases and J by 6 bases, with 14 bases left in between. CDR3 bases: TGTGCCAGCAGTCCCTGGACAGTTAGTAATTCACCCCTCCACTTT. Amino acid sequence: CASSPWTVSNSPLHF.

As regards this clone: Other DNA sequences from this sample encode an identical CDR3 as well. V usage is TRBV27 and J usage is TRBJ1-1; D may be TRBD1 (6 bases). This CDR3 is 13 amino acids long. The V end was cut by 3 bases, the J end by 2 bases, with 7 bases between. CDR1 and CDR2 (germline): MNHEY, SMNVEV (reference sequence). The CDR3: CASSLGHNTEAFF. CDR3 sequence (DNA): TGTGCCAGCAGTTTGGGACACAACACTGAAGCTTTCTTT.

The V and J genes are TRBV4-2 and TRBJ2-3, with 7 positions matching TRBD2. Germline V lookup: CDR1 LGHNA, CDR2 YNFKEQ. V was pared by 1 base and J by 4 bases, with 5 bases of the junction left unmatched. The CDR3 is 15 amino acids. In DNA form, the CDR3 reads TGTGCCAGCAGCCAAGTGGCGGGGGACCCAGATACGCAGTATTTT. This gives the protein CASSQVAGDPDTQYF.

The chain has TRBV6-5 and TRBJ1-5, with a possible D match to TRBD1 (6 bases). Germline CDR1 and CDR2: MNHEY and SVGAGI. This CDR3 comprises 15 residues. The ends were cut back, 6 bases at V and 6 bases at J, with 18 bases in the middle. CDR3 region: CASRAVREGGQPQHF. In DNA form, the CDR3 reads TGTGCCAGCAGAGCAGTCAGGGAAGGGGGTCAGCCCCAGCATTTT.

About this clone itself: One end of the junction does not line up with germline, which may come from a read error. The chain carries TRBV11-2 and TRBJ2-5, with TRBD2 matching over 11 bases. Germline CDR1 and CDR2: SGHAT and FQNNGV. The CDR3 is 17 amino acids. CDR3 amino acids: CATSRGGLAGGSETQYF. CDR3 coding DNA: TGTGCCACCAGCAGAGGTGGGCTAGCGGGAGGAAGTGAGACCCAGTACTTC.